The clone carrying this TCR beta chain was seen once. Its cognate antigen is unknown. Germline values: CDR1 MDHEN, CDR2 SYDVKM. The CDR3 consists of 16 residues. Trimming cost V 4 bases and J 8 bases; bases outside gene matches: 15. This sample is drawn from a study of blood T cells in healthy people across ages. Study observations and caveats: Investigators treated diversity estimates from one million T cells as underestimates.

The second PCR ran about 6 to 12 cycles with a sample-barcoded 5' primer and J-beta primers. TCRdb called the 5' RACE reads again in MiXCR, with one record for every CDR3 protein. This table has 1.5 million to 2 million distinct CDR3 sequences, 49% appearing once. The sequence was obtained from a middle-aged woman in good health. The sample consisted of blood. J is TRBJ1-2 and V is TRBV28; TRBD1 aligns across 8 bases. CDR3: CASSSTSDREGVGYTF. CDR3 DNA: TGTGCCAGCAGTTCGACCTCGGACAGGGAGGGGGTCGGCTACACCTTC.